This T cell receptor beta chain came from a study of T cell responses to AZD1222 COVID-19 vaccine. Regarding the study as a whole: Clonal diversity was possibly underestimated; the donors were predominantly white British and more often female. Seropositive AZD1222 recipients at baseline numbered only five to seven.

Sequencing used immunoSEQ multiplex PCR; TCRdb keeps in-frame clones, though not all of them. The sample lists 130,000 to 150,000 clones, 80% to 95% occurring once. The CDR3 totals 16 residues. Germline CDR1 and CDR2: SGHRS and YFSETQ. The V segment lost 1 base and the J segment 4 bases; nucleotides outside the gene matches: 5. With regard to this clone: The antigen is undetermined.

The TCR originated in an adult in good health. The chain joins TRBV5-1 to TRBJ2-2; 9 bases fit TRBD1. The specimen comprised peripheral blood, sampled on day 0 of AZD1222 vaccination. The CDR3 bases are TGCGCCAGCAGCTTGTCACAGGGGGCCGGCACCGGGGAGCTGTTTTTT. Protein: CASSLSQGAGTGELFF.